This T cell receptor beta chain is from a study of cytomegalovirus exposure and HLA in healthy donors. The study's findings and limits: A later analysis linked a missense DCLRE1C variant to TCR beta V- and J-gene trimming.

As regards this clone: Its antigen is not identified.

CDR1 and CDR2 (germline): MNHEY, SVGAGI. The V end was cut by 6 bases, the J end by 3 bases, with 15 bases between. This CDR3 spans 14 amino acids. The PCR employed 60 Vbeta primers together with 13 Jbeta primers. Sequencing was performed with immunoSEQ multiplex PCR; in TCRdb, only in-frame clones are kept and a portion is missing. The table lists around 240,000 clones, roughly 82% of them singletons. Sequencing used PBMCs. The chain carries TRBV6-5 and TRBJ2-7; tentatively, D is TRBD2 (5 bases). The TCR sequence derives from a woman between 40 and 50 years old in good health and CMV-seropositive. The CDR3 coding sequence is TGTGCCAGCAGCTTTCGTCACGGAGGCTACGAGCAGTACTTC. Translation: CASSFRHGGYEQYF.